This T cell receptor beta chain was documented in a study of blood T cells in healthy people across ages. Whole-study findings and limits: Age brought a roughly linear fall in TCR beta diversity measured per million T cells.

Trimming stripped 0 bases from V and 6 bases from J, with 10 bases between. The CDR3 is made up of 14 amino acids. Germline V gene sequence: CDR1 SGDLS, CDR2 YYNGEE. Alongside a J-beta primer mix, a sample-barcoded 5' primer served in a second PCR lasting 7 to 11 cycles. Researchers report that each sample yielded at least 2.5 million CDR3-containing paired-end reads. MiXCR was run by TCRdb on the 5' RACE reads, yielding one entry per CDR3 protein. The repertoire holds 550,000 to 750,000 distinct CDR3 sequences, with more than 20% as singletons. Every donor gave around 10 milliliters of peripheral blood. Notes on this clonotype: Its target is unknown.

This sequence originates from a man between 65 and 85 years old in good health. The sequenced material came from blood. The gene calls are TRBV9 and TRBJ2-4; weak D call: TRBD2 (7 bases). The CDR3 protein is CASSVGEGGNIQYF. In DNA form, the CDR3 reads TGTGCCAGCAGCGTAGGGGAGGGGGGAAACATTCAGTACTTC.